Listed below are T cell receptor beta chains from one sample, sequenced in a study of blood T cell repertoires in COVID-19. Measured with immunoSEQ multiplex PCR; TCRdb has only the in-frame clones, and not every one. Here the sample spans 110,000 to 150,000 clones, under 90% being singletons. The material sequenced was PBMCs or T cells enriched from blood (not recorded which). The receptors were sampled from a woman aged 18 to 35 who had been exposed to COVID-19. Each CDR3 is given with its conserved first and last residue. Each record gives: V gene, CDR3 protein.

v_call: TRBV5-1; cdr3_aa: CASSLAGAEQFF
v_call: TRBV7-8; cdr3_aa: CASSAGTGVLWPQHF
v_call: TRBV10-3; cdr3_aa: CAISELLGTGASNYGYTF
v_call: TRBV4-1; cdr3_aa: CASSVTGNPYEQYF
v_call: TRBV4-1; cdr3_aa: CASSQVSSGPSGYTF
v_call: TRBV11-2; cdr3_aa: CASKSQRGISSLYGYTF
v_call: TRBV18; cdr3_aa: CASAPRSAGMYGYTF
v_call: TRBV20-1; cdr3_aa: CSARIRTSYTF
v_call: TRBV28; cdr3_aa: CASSRRAGGINNEQFF
v_call: TRBV5-4; cdr3_aa: CASSPGTARSGANVLTF
v_call: TRBV15; cdr3_aa: CATSSSNEYQETQYF
v_call: TRBV12-3/TRBV12-4; cdr3_aa: CASRGTKYEQYF
v_call: TRBV7-9; cdr3_aa: CASNPRHEGYNEQFF
v_call: TRBV20-1; cdr3_aa: CSASDPGQPLQETQYF
v_call: TRBV7-9; cdr3_aa: CASSLWPSGTGHYEQYF
v_call: TRBV4-1; cdr3_aa: CASSQTGGLEKLFF
v_call: TRBV6-5; cdr3_aa: CASSYSAGGYEQYF
v_call: TRBV3-1/TRBV3-2; cdr3_aa: CASSQGLAGDSETQYF
v_call: TRBV7-3; cdr3_aa: CASSLSSGRANEQFF
v_call: TRBV18; cdr3_aa: CASSPGTSGGSYGYTF
v_call: TRBV6-5; cdr3_aa: CASSYGQGHYGYTF
v_call: TRBV4-1; cdr3_aa: CASSQYTVAGKNIQYF
v_call: TRBV9; cdr3_aa: CASSVGGRGNEKLFF
v_call: TRBV9; cdr3_aa: CASSVAAGGPKDEQFF